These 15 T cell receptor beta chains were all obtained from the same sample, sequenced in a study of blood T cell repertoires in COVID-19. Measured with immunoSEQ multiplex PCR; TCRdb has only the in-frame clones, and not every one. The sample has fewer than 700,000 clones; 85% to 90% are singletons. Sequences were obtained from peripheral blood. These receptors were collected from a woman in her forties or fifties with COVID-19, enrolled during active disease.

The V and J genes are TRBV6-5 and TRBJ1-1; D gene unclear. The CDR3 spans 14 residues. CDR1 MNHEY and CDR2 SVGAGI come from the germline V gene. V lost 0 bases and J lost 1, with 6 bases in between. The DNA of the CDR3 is TGTGCCAGCAGTTACTCGAACAGGAACACTGAAGCTTTCTTT. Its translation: CASSYSNRNTEAFF.

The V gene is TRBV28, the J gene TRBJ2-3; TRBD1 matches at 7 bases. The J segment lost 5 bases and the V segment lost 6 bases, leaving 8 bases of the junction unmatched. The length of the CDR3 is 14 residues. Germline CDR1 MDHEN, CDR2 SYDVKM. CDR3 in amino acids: CASSRDQGVDTQYF. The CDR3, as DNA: TGTGCCAGCAGCCGTGATCAGGGGGTAGATACGCAGTATTTT. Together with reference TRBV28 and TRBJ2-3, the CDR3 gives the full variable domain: DVKVTQSSRYLVKRTGEKVFLECVQDMDHENMFWYRQDPGLGLRLIYFSYDVKMKEKGDIPEGYSVSREKKERFSLILESASTNQTSMYLCASSRDQGVDTQYFGPGTRLTVL.

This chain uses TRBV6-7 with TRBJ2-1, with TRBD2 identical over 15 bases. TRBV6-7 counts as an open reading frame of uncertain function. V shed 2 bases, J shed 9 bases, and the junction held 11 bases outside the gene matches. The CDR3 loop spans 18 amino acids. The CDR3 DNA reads TGTGCCAGCAGTTACACCGGGACTAGCGGGGGGCTCCAAGGTGAGCAGTTCTTC. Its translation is CASSYTGTSGGLQGEQFF.

The CDR3, as DNA: TGCGCCAGCAGTGAGTCCCGGGGACAGTTGAACACTGAAGCTTTCTTT. Encoded protein: CASSESRGQLNTEAFF. The chain recombines TRBV10-1 with TRBJ1-1, with 7 bases aligning to TRBD1. The V gene's germline CDR1 is WNHNN and CDR2 SYGVQD (reference sequence). CDR3 size: 16 residues. The junction had 4 bases not matched to a gene; V was cut back by 0 bases and J by 0 bases.

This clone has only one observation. The CDR3 DNA reads as TGTGCCAGCAGCCCCCAGTCGGGAGATACGCAGTATTTT. It encodes CASSPQSGDTQYF. The V gene is TRBV11-3, the J gene TRBJ2-3, with D unresolved. V lost 5 bases to trimming and J lost 5 bases, with 11 bases between them. Per germline, CDR1 SGHNT and CDR2 YENEEA. This CDR3 spans 13 amino acids. Using reference TRBV11-3 and TRBJ2-3 for the parts outside the CDR3, the full variable domain is EAGVVQSPRYKIIEKKQPVAFWCNPISGHNTLYWYLQNLGQGPELLIRYENEEAVDDSQLPKDRFSAERLKGVDSTLKIQPAELGDSAVYLCASSPQSGDTQYFGPGTRLTVL.

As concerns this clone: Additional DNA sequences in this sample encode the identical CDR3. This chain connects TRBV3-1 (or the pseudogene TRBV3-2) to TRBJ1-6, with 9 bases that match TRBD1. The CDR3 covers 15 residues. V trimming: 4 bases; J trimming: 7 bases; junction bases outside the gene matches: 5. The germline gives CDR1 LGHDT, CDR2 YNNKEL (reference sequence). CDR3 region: CASSRSGQGNSPLHF. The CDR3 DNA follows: TGTGCCAGCAGCCGCTCGGGACAGGGAAATTCACCCCTCCACTTT.

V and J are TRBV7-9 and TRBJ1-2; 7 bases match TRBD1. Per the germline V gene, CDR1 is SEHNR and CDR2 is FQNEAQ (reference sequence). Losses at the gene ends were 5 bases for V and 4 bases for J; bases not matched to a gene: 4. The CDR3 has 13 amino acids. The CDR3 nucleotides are TGTGCCAGCAGCCAGGGGGTGGGCTATGGCTACACCTTC. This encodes CASSQGVGYGYTF.

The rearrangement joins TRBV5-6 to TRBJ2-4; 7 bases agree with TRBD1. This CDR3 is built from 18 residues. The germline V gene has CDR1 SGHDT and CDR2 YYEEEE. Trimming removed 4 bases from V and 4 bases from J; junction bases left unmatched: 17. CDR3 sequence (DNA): TGTGCCAGCAGCGTACAGGGGCCCCTCCCCACAACGAAAAACATTCAGTACTTC. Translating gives CASSVQGPLPTTKNIQYF.

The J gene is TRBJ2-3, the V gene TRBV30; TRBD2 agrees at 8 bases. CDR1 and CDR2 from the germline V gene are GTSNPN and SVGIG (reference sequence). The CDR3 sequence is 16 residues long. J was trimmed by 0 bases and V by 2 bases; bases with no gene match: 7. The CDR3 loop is CAWSYLAGVSTDTQYF. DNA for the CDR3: TGTGCCTGGAGTTACCTAGCGGGTGTTAGCACAGATACGCAGTATTTT.

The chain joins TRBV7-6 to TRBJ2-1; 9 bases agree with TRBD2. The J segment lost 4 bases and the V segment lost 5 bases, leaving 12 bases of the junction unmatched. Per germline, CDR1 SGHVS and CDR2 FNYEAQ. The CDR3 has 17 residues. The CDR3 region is CASSGDSGGPSYNEQFF. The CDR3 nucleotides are TGTGCCAGCAGCGGGGATAGCGGGGGACCGTCTTACAATGAGCAGTTCTTC. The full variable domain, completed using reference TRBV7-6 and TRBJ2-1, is GAGVSQSPRYKVTKRGQDVALRCDPISGHVSLYWYRQALGQGPEFLTYFNYEAQQDKSGLPNDRFSAERPEGSISTLTIQRTEQRDSAMYRCASSGDSGGPSYNEQFFGPGTRLTVL.

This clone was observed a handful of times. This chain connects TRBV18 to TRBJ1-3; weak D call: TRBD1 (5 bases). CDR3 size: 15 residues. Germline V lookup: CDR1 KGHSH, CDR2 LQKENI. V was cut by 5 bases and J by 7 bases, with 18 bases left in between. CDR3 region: CASSSKRGGGNTIYF. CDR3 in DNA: TGTGCCAGCTCATCAAAGAGGGGAGGCGGTAACACCATATATTTT. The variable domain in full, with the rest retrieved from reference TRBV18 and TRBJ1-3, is NAGVMQNPRHLVRRRGQEARLRCSPMKGHSHVYWYRQLPEEGLKFMVYLQKENIIDESGMPKERFSAEFPKEGPSILRIQQVVRGDSAAYFCASSSKRGGGNTIYFGEGSWLTVV.

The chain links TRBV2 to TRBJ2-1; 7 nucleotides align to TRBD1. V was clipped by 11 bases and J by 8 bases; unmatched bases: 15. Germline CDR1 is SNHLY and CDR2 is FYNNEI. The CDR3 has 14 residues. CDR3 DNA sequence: TGTGCCCCGTCGGATAGACAGGGATCGGATGAGCAGTTCTTC. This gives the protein CAPSDRQGSDEQFF.

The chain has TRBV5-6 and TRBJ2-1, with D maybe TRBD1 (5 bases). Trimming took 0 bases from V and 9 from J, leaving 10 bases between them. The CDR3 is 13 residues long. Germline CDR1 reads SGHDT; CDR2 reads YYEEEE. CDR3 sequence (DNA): TGTGCCAGCAGCTTGGCCCTTAGGGGTGAGCAGTTCTTC. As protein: CASSLALRGEQFF. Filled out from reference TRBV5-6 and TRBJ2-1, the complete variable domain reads DAGVTQSPTHLIKTRGQQVTLRCSPKSGHDTVSWYQQALGQGPQFIFQYYEEEERQRGNFPDRFSGHQFPNYSSELNVNALLLGDSALYLCASSLALRGEQFFGPGTRLTVL.

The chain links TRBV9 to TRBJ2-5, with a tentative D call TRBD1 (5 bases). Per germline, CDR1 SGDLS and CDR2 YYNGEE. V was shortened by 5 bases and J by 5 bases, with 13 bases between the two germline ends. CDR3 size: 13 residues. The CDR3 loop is CASRGQGTETQYF. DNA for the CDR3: TGTGCCAGCAGGGGTCAGGGTACCGAGACCCAGTACTTC.

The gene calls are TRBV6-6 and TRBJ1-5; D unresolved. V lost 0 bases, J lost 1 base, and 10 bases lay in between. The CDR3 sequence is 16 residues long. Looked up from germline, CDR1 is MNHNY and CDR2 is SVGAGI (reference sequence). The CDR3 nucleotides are TGTGCCAGCAGTTACTCGGTCAGACTGAGCAATCAGCCCCAGCATTTT. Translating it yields CASSYSVRLSNQPQHF.